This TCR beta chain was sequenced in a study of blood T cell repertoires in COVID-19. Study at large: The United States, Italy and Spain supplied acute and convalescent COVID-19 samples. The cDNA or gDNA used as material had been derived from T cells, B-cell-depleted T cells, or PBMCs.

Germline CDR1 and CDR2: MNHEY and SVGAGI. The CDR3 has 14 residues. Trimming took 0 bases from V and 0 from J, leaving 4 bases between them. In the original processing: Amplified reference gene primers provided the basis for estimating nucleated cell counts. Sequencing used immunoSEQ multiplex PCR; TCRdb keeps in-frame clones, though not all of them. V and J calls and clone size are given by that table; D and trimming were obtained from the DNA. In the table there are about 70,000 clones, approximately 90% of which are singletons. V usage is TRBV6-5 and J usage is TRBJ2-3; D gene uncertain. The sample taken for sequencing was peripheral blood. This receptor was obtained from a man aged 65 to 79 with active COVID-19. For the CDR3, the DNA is TGTGCCAGCAGTTACTCTCAGAGCACAGATACGCAGTATTTT. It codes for CASSYSQSTDTQYF.